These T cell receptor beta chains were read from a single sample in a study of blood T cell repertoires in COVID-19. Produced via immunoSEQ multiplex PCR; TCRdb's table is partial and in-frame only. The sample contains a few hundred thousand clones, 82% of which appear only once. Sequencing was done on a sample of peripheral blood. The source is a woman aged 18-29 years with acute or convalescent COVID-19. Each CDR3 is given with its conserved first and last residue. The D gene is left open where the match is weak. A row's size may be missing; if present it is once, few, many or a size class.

DNA: TGTGCCAGCAGTTACTCGATAGGGGTCAAAGACACCATATATTTT; CDR3: CASSYSIGVKDTIYF; D: .; size: .; J: TRBJ1-3; V: TRBV6-5
DNA: TGTGCCAGCAGCTCTTCGGACAGATCGAACACTGAAGCTTTCTTT; CDR3: CASSSSDRSNTEAFF; D: .; size: .; J: TRBJ1-1; V: TRBV11-2
DNA: TGTGCCAGCAGCTTAGGGACAACCTATGGCTACACCTTC; CDR3: CASSLGTTYGYTF; D: .; size: few; J: TRBJ1-2; V: TRBV7-9
DNA: TGTGCCAGCAGCTTGGGCCACAAAGAGACCCAGTACTTC; CDR3: CASSLGHKETQYF; D: .; size: .; J: TRBJ2-5; V: TRBV7-2
DNA: TGTGCCTGGAGTGTAAGCGAGACGGGAGGCTACACCTTC; CDR3: CAWSVSETGGYTF; D: .; size: .; J: TRBJ1-2; V: TRBV30
DNA: TGTGCCAGCAGCCAGGGACTAGCGAGGACCCTGTACTTC; CDR3: CASSQGLARTLYF; D: TRBD2; size: .; J: TRBJ2-7; V: TRBV27
DNA: TGTGCCAGCAGTCATAGGGGGAGCGACACCGGGGAGCTGTTTTTT; CDR3: CASSHRGSDTGELFF; D: .; size: .; J: TRBJ2-2; V: TRBV3-1/TRBV3-2
DNA: TGTGCCAGCAGCTTGTCGCGATCCTACGAGCAGTACTTC; CDR3: CASSLSRSYEQYF; D: .; size: .; J: TRBJ2-7; V: TRBV5-4
DNA: TGTGCCAGCTCGTCCCAGGGAGGTGGAAACACCATATATTTT; CDR3: CASSSQGGGNTIYF; D: .; size: .; J: TRBJ1-3; V: TRBV18
DNA: TGTGCCAGCAGTAGGGAGTCCCTGAATTCACCCCTCCACTTT; CDR3: CASSRESLNSPLHF; D: .; size: few; J: TRBJ1-6; V: TRBV6-5
DNA: TGTGCCAGCAGCACCAGCCGGGACAGGGGTCCTGGGGCCAACGTCCTGACTTTC; CDR3: CASSTSRDRGPGANVLTF; D: TRBD1; size: .; J: TRBJ2-6; V: TRBV6-4
DNA: TGTGCCAGCAGTTTTCGGGGGAATGAGCAGTTCTTC; CDR3: CASSFRGNEQFF; D: .; size: .; J: TRBJ2-1; V: TRBV27
DNA: TGTGCCAGCAGCGGTGGGACAGTCTACGAGCAGTACTTC; CDR3: CASSGGTVYEQYF; D: TRBD1; size: .; J: TRBJ2-7; V: TRBV7-2
DNA: TGTGCCAGCAGTTACCTTAGTCCCGGGACAGGGTGGGAAGCTTTCTTT; CDR3: CASSYLSPGTGWEAFF; D: TRBD1; size: .; J: TRBJ1-1; V: TRBV6-5
DNA: TGTGCCAGCAGCATACAGGGGAGTTTGGGCGGGGAGCTGTTTTTT; CDR3: CASSIQGSLGGELFF; D: TRBD1; size: .; J: TRBJ2-2; V: TRBV28
DNA: TGTGCCAGCAGTTTGAGGGGTCGGGGGGCCCACGAGCAGTACTTC; CDR3: CASSLRGRGAHEQYF; D: .; size: .; J: TRBJ2-7; V: TRBV27
DNA: TGCAGTGCTAGTCTCCGGGGGAGCACTAATGAAAAACTGTTTTTT; CDR3: CSASLRGSTNEKLFF; D: .; size: .; J: TRBJ1-4; V: TRBV20-1
DNA: TGTGCCAGCAGCTTTCAGGGAGGGGACCCACAGCCCCAGCATTTT; CDR3: CASSFQGGDPQPQHF; D: .; size: .; J: TRBJ1-5; V: TRBV5-6
DNA: TGTGCCAGTAGCAGAAGACAGGGGGCTTACAATGAGCAGTTCTTC; CDR3: CASSRRQGAYNEQFF; D: TRBD1; size: .; J: TRBJ2-1; V: TRBV19
DNA: TGCGCCAGCAGCCAAGATATGACAGGGGGATTAGGCCAGGCTAATGAAAAACTGTTTTTT; CDR3: CASSQDMTGGLGQANEKLFF; D: TRBD1; size: .; J: TRBJ1-4; V: TRBV4-1
DNA: TGTGCCAGCAGCCGAGAAACTAGCGCCCAAAAAGAGACCCAGTACTTC; CDR3: CASSRETSAQKETQYF; D: TRBD2; size: .; J: TRBJ2-5; V: TRBV5-4
DNA: TGCAGCGCTCTGAGGGGACTAGCGGGGGGCACGCAGTATTTT; CDR3: CSALRGLAGGTQYF; D: TRBD2; size: .; J: TRBJ2-3; V: TRBV29-1
DNA: TGTGCCAGTACGACAGGGAGAGGCGATACGCAGTATTTT; CDR3: CASTTGRGDTQYF; D: TRBD1; size: .; J: TRBJ2-3; V: TRBV19
DNA: TGTGCCAGCAGCATGGGACTAGCGGGAGGAGATACGCAGTATTTT; CDR3: CASSMGLAGGDTQYF; D: TRBD2; size: .; J: TRBJ2-3; V: TRBV5-5
DNA: TGTGCCAGCAGCGGGGGGGCAACTGGGGCCAACGTCCTGACTTTC; CDR3: CASSGGATGANVLTF; D: .; size: .; J: TRBJ2-6; V: TRBV11-3
DNA: TGTGCCCTTTCGACAGGGGTGGGGGACACTGAAGCTTTCTTT; CDR3: CALSTGVGDTEAFF; D: TRBD1; size: .; J: TRBJ1-1; V: TRBV5-4
DNA: TGTGCCAGCAGCGTAGGGGGCCAGCCCCAGCATTTT; CDR3: CASSVGGQPQHF; D: TRBD1; size: .; J: TRBJ1-5; V: TRBV7-9
DNA: TGTGCCAGCAGCTTGGGCAGGACAGGCCGATCCTACGAGCAGTACTTC; CDR3: CASSLGRTGRSYEQYF; D: TRBD1; size: .; J: TRBJ2-7; V: TRBV7-2
DNA: TGTGCCAGCAGCAAAGTCCCTGTATTGGGGACAGGGGTACACACCGGGGAGCTGTTTTTT; CDR3: CASSKVPVLGTGVHTGELFF; D: .; size: .; J: TRBJ2-2; V: TRBV21-1
DNA: TGTGCCAGCAGCCTCGAGGGATGGGAATCACCCCTCCACTTT; CDR3: CASSLEGWESPLHF; D: .; size: .; J: TRBJ1-6; V: TRBV5-4
DNA: TGTGCCAGTAGTATCGGGACTAGCTACAATGAGCAGTTCTTC; CDR3: CASSIGTSYNEQFF; D: TRBD2; size: .; J: TRBJ2-1; V: TRBV19
DNA: TGCGCCAGCAGCATTAGTAGGCAGGCTAGCGGGATCGAGCAGTACTTC; CDR3: CASSISRQASGIEQYF; D: TRBD2; size: .; J: TRBJ2-7; V: TRBV5-1
DNA: TGTGCCAGCAGGACTGCGGGAGCGGTTACGCAGTATTTT; CDR3: CASRTAGAVTQYF; D: TRBD2; size: .; J: TRBJ2-3; V: TRBV27
DNA: TGCGCCAGCAGTGTTGGGACTAGCGGCTACAATGAGCAGTTCTTC; CDR3: CASSVGTSGYNEQFF; D: TRBD2; size: .; J: TRBJ2-1; V: TRBV10-1
DNA: TGTGCCACCAGTGGCGGGACAGGACGAACCTTGAACACCGGGGAGCTGTTTTTT; CDR3: CATSGGTGRTLNTGELFF; D: TRBD1; size: .; J: TRBJ2-2; V: TRBV24-1
DNA: TGCGCCAGCAGCCATACAGGTCGTACCGGCGAGCAGTACTTC; CDR3: CASSHTGRTGEQYF; D: .; size: .; J: TRBJ2-7; V: TRBV4-3
DNA: TGTGCCAGCAGCTCGCTACCCGGGGTTAGATCCGAGCAGTACTTC; CDR3: CASSSLPGVRSEQYF; D: .; size: few; J: TRBJ2-7; V: TRBV5-5
DNA: TGCAGCGTTGCAATGGTTGGAGACACTGAAGCTTTCTTT; CDR3: CSVAMVGDTEAFF; D: .; size: .; J: TRBJ1-1; V: TRBV29-1
DNA: TGTGCCACGAAAAAAACAGGGATGGGGACTGAAGCTTTCTTT; CDR3: CATKKTGMGTEAFF; D: .; size: few; J: TRBJ1-1; V: TRBV3-1/TRBV3-2
DNA: TGTGCCAGCAGTTCCGGCCCGGGGGTCATCGGCTACACCTTC; CDR3: CASSSGPGVIGYTF; D: .; size: .; J: TRBJ1-2; V: TRBV28
DNA: TGTGCCAGCAGCCAAGAGGTTACGGACAGGGGCTACGAGCAGTACTTC; CDR3: CASSQEVTDRGYEQYF; D: TRBD1; size: .; J: TRBJ2-7; V: TRBV4-2
DNA: TGTGCCAGCAGCGAACTTTCTAGGTTGAACACTGAAGCTTTCTTT; CDR3: CASSELSRLNTEAFF; D: .; size: .; J: TRBJ1-1; V: TRBV9
DNA: TGTGCCAGCAGTCACCGAGCTGGGTTAGCGGGAGATCAAAAGTTTTTAGCCAAAAACATTCAGTACTTC; CDR3: CASSHRAGLAGDQKFLAKNIQYF; D: TRBD2; size: .; J: TRBJ2-4; V: TRBV6-6
DNA: TGTGCCAGCAGTTACTTCACCGGGACAGGCCGCGAGCAGTACTTC; CDR3: CASSYFTGTGREQYF; D: TRBD1; size: .; J: TRBJ2-7; V: TRBV6-5
DNA: TGTGCCAGCAGCCACGGCGGGCAGGCTCTCAATCAGCCCCAGCATTTT; CDR3: CASSHGGQALNQPQHF; D: .; size: .; J: TRBJ1-5; V: TRBV5-6
DNA: TGTGCCAGCAGCCAACGAGCGGGAGGCTACAATGAGCAGTTCTTC; CDR3: CASSQRAGGYNEQFF; D: TRBD2; size: .; J: TRBJ2-1; V: TRBV3-1/TRBV3-2
DNA: TGTGCCAGCAGCCAAGATGCCGGCCGCGGTGGCTACACCTTC; CDR3: CASSQDAGRGGYTF; D: .; size: .; J: TRBJ1-2; V: TRBV3-1/TRBV3-2
DNA: TGTGCCAGCAGTTACTCGGACAGGGTTGGTAGCTACACCTTC; CDR3: CASSYSDRVGSYTF; D: TRBD1; size: few; J: TRBJ1-2; V: TRBV6-6
DNA: TGTGCCAGCAGCCTCAGAGGTGGCGGGGACTACGAGCAGTACTTC; CDR3: CASSLRGGGDYEQYF; D: .; size: .; J: TRBJ2-7; V: TRBV3-1/TRBV3-2
DNA: TGTGCCAGCAGCCCATCCGGGATCAATCAGCCCCAGCATTTT; CDR3: CASSPSGINQPQHF; D: .; size: .; J: TRBJ1-5; V: TRBV7-2
DNA: TGTGCCAGCAGTAATACAGGGGGCCTAGGGAACACTGAAGCTTTCTTT; CDR3: CASSNTGGLGNTEAFF; D: TRBD1; size: .; J: TRBJ1-1; V: TRBV6-6
DNA: TGTGCCAGCAGCAGTGGCCTTTACTACGAGCAGTACTTC; CDR3: CASSSGLYYEQYF; D: .; size: .; J: TRBJ2-7; V: TRBV27
DNA: TGTGCCAGCAGTTACTCCATAGCGGGAGGGCCTAACGAGCAGTACTTC; CDR3: CASSYSIAGGPNEQYF; D: TRBD2; size: .; J: TRBJ2-7; V: TRBV6-5
DNA: TGTGCCAGCAGTTTAATGGCGGGAGGGGGTGAGCAGTTCTTC; CDR3: CASSLMAGGGEQFF; D: TRBD2; size: .; J: TRBJ2-1; V: TRBV27
DNA: TGTGCCAGTAGTACCCTTAGGACAGGGAGCAATCAGCCCCAGCATTTT; CDR3: CASSTLRTGSNQPQHF; D: TRBD1; size: .; J: TRBJ1-5; V: TRBV19
DNA: TGTGCCACCAGTGATCGACAGGGGGGGGTCGCCGGGGAGCTGTTTTTT; CDR3: CATSDRQGGVAGELFF; D: TRBD1; size: .; J: TRBJ2-2; V: TRBV24-1
DNA: TGTGCCAGCTCCCCAGGGTATCCCGGCTACACCTTC; CDR3: CASSPGYPGYTF; D: .; size: .; J: TRBJ1-2; V: TRBV7-2